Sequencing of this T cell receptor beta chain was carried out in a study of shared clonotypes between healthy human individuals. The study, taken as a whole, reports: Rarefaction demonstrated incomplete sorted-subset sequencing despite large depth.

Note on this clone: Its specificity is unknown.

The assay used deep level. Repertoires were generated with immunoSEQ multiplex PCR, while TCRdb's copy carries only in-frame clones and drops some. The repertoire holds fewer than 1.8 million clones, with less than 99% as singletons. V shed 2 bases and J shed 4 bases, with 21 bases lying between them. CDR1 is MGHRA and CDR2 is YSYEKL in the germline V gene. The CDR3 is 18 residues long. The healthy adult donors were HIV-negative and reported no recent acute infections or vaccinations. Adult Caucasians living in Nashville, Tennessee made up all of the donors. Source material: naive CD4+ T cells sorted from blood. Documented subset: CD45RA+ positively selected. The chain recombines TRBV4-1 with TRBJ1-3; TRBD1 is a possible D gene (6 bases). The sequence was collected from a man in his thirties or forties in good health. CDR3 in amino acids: CASSQNQRSGASGNTIYF. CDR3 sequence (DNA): TGCGCCAGCAGCCAAAACCAACGGTCGGGGGCTTCGGGAAACACCATATATTTT.